Listed below are T cell receptor beta chains from one sample, sequenced in a study of cytotoxic CD8 clonotypes in ibrutinib-treated CLL. The table came from immunoSEQ multiplex PCR; TCRdb's copy has only in-frame clones and leaves some out. The sample carries roughly 220,000 clones, 60% to 80% recorded once. The source material was PBMCs, sampled after 12 months of ibrutinib treatment. These receptors all come from a human donor with chronic lymphocytic leukemia. Each CDR3 is given with its conserved first and last residue. D genes are given only for firm matches. Clone size appears in some rows only: once, few, many, or a class for an expanded clone.

V,J,D,size,DNA,CDR3
TRBV28,TRBJ1-1,-,-,TGTGCCAGCAGTCCCCCACATGGAGGGTGGGGCACTGAAGCTTTCTTT,CASSPPHGGWGTEAFF
TRBV5-1,TRBJ2-5,-,-,TGCGCCAGCAGCAGATCCCAAGAGACCCAGTACTTC,CASSRSQETQYF
TRBV27,TRBJ2-7,-,-,TGTGCCAGCAGTTCCCCGGCCCGGGCTGGGACCTACGAGCAGTACTTC,CASSSPARAGTYEQYF
TRBV5-1,TRBJ2-3,-,-,TGCGCCAGCAGCTGGACAGGCACAGATACGCAGTATTTT,CASSWTGTDTQYF
TRBV5-4,TRBJ2-3,-,once,TGTGCCAGCAGCTTGGATGTGGGGGCAACAGATACGCAGTATTTT,CASSLDVGATDTQYF
TRBV2,TRBJ2-5,-,-,TGTGCCAGCAGACGAGAGGTACTAGGCTTTCGGGAGACCCAGTACTTC,CASRREVLGFRETQYF
TRBV4-1,TRBJ2-5,-,-,TGCGCCAGCAGCCAACTAGTACGAGAGACCCAGTACTTC,CASSQLVRETQYF
TRBV6-1,TRBJ2-3,-,-,TGTGCCAGCAGTGAAGAAAATGGGGCGTGGGGGGATAGCACAGATACGCAGTATTTT,CASSEENGAWGDSTDTQYF
TRBV19,TRBJ1-1,-,-,TGTGCCAGTAGTATAGTTGGGGACACTGAAGCTTTCTTT,CASSIVGDTEAFF
TRBV2,TRBJ1-5,-,-,TGTGCCAGCAGTGGGCGGACCTATAGCAATCAGCCCCAGCATTTT,CASSGRTYSNQPQHF
TRBV27,TRBJ1-2,TRBD1,-,TGTGCCAGCAGTCCGGATGGACAGGGCCACTATGGCTACACCTTC,CASSPDGQGHYGYTF
TRBV27,TRBJ2-3,-,-,TGTGCCAGCAGTTTATCGGATGCGACGGGGTCTAGCACAGATACGCAGTATTTT,CASSLSDATGSSTDTQYF
TRBV5-1,TRBJ2-3,-,once,TGCGCCAGCAGCTTAGGGGGTAGACCGTCAAGGTTGGATACGCAGTATTTT,CASSLGGRPSRLDTQYF
TRBV19,TRBJ2-7,TRBD2,-,TGTGCCAGCTCCCCTAGCGGTTCTTCCTACGAGCAGTACTTC,CASSPSGSSYEQYF
TRBV7-9,TRBJ2-5,-,few,TGTGCCAGCAGCTGGGGAGAGGAGACCCAGTACTTC,CASSWGEETQYF
TRBV7-8,TRBJ2-7,-,once,TGTGCCAGCAGCTTAGGGCCCCAGGTCCACGAGCAGTACTTC,CASSLGPQVHEQYF
TRBV6-5,TRBJ1-1,-,few,TGTGCCAGCAGTTACTCACGAAACACTGAAGCTTTCTTT,CASSYSRNTEAFF
TRBV7-2,TRBJ2-1,TRBD1,-,TGTGCCAGCACCAGGGGGTGGGCCAAACAGGGGTCCGGGCTGTTCTTC,CASTRGWAKQGSGLFF
TRBV7-9,TRBJ1-5,TRBD1,-,TGTGCCAGCAGCCCGGGACAGAATCAGCCCCAGCATTTT,CASSPGQNQPQHF
TRBV7-6,TRBJ1-1,-,few,TGTGCCAGCAGCTTAGAAAAAGACGGTGAAGCTTTCTTT,CASSLEKDGEAFF
TRBV7-9,TRBJ1-2,-,-,TGTGCCAGCAGCCCGCCACAGGGTACGGAAAACTATGGCTACACCTTC,CASSPPQGTENYGYTF
TRBV19,TRBJ1-6,-,once,TGTGCCAGTACCAGTCAGGGGAGCTCCTATAATTCACCCCTCCACTTT,CASTSQGSSYNSPLHF
TRBV7-9,TRBJ1-4,-,-,TGTGCCAGCAGTAGGTTGGGTGAAAAACTGTTTTTT,CASSRLGEKLFF
TRBV7-9,TRBJ1-2,TRBD1,few,TGTGCCAGCAGCTATTCCCATCAGGGGGCCTATGGCTACACCTTC,CASSYSHQGAYGYTF
TRBV30,TRBJ1-4,TRBD1,-,TGTGCCTGGAGCCGGACAGGGGTGGCACTGTTTTTT,CAWSRTGVALFF
TRBV27,TRBJ2-7,-,-,TGTGCCAGCAGTTTAACGGGCTACGAGCAGTACTTC,CASSLTGYEQYF
TRBV27,TRBJ1-2,-,-,TGTGCCAGCAGTTCCTATGCGGGGGACTATGGCTACACCTTC,CASSSYAGDYGYTF
TRBV6-1,TRBJ2-3,TRBD2,-,TGTGCCAGCAGCCCCAAGCGGGGGGGCACAGATACGCAGTATTTT,CASSPKRGGTDTQYF
TRBV5-1,TRBJ1-5,TRBD1,few,TGCGCCAGCAGCTTGGAACCCGGGACAGGCAATCAGCCCCAGCATTTT,CASSLEPGTGNQPQHF
TRBV7-9,TRBJ2-1,-,-,TGTGCCAGCAGCCCGAGAGACCGGGGCCCCCCCTATGAGCAGTTCTTC,CASSPRDRGPPYEQFF
TRBV7-9,TRBJ2-2,TRBD2,-,TGTGCCAGCAGGGGAAGGGGACTAGCGGGCTACACCGGGGAGCTGTTTTTT,CASRGRGLAGYTGELFF
TRBV4-2,TRBJ1-1,-,-,TGTGCCAGCAGCCAAGGTGGACGTTTGAACACTGAAGCTTTCTTT,CASSQGGRLNTEAFF
TRBV10-2,TRBJ2-3,-,-,TGCGCCAGCAGTCCCGGGACAACTAGCACAGATACGCAGTATTTT,CASSPGTTSTDTQYF
TRBV18,TRBJ2-3,-,-,TGTGCCAGCTCACCGGGCGCAGATACGCAGTATTTT,CASSPGADTQYF
TRBV7-3,TRBJ2-2,-,-,TGTGCCAGCAGGGGGCCCGGAGCCACCGGGGAGCTGTTTTTT,CASRGPGATGELFF
TRBV5-1,TRBJ2-1,-,few,TGCGCCAGCAGCTCAGGACAATACAATGAGCAGTTCTTC,CASSSGQYNEQFF
TRBV19,TRBJ2-3,TRBD2,-,TGTGCCAGTAGCATTCCCCGGACTAGCGGGAGAACAGATACGCAGTATTTT,CASSIPRTSGRTDTQYF
TRBV7-3,TRBJ1-2,-,-,TGTGCCTTGGTGGATTGGGGGCCCAAGAATGGCTACACCTTC,CALVDWGPKNGYTF
TRBV6-1,TRBJ2-3,TRBD2,-,TGTGCCAGCAGTGAGGGCCGACTAGCGGGAGAAGTAGATACGCAGTATTTT,CASSEGRLAGEVDTQYF
TRBV5-1,TRBJ2-5,-,-,TGCGCCAGCAGCTTCGGACTCCAAGAGACCCAGTACTTC,CASSFGLQETQYF
TRBV4-2,TRBJ2-7,-,-,TGTGCCAGCAGCTTAGAGGGAGGGGGGCTCTACGAGCAGTACTTC,CASSLEGGGLYEQYF
TRBV5-1,TRBJ1-1,-,-,TGCGCCAGCAGCTTGGGGGTTCAAGACACTGAAGCTTTCTTT,CASSLGVQDTEAFF
TRBV29-1,TRBJ2-1,TRBD2,-,TGCAGCACCGGGGGGACTGGGGCGATAATGCAGTTCTTC,CSTGGTGAIMQFF
TRBV6-5,TRBJ2-1,TRBD1,once,TGTGCCAGCAGTTACTCACTGGGACAGGGGTACAATGAGCAGTTCTTC,CASSYSLGQGYNEQFF
TRBV7-7,TRBJ2-5,-,-,TGTGCTAGCAGCTTAGGAGGGGGAGGGCAGGAGACCCAGTACTTC,CASSLGGGGQETQYF
TRBV10-3,TRBJ2-1,-,-,TGTGCCATCAGAAGAGGTGGTAACAATGAGCAGTTCTTC,CAIRRGGNNEQFF
TRBV27,TRBJ2-6,TRBD2,once,TGTGCCAGCACTTCGGGGGGTTCTGGGGCCAACGTCCTGACTTTC,CASTSGGSGANVLTF
TRBV11-2,TRBJ1-2,-,-,TGTGCCAGCAGCCCGCAGGAAAACTATGGCTACACCTTC,CASSPQENYGYTF
TRBV5-1,TRBJ1-1,-,once,TGCGCCAGCAGCCAAGACAGGCTGAGCACTGAAGCTTTCTTT,CASSQDRLSTEAFF
TRBV7-2,TRBJ2-1,-,once,TGTGCCAGCAGCCTTACCGGGAATGAGCAGTTCTTC,CASSLTGNEQFF
TRBV2,TRBJ2-7,-,-,TGTGCCAGCAGAGGACCTTTTGAGGGCGAGCAGTACTTC,CASRGPFEGEQYF
TRBV5-1,TRBJ2-7,-,-,TGCGCCAGCAGCTTGGAGAGAGGTTGGGCCTACGAGCAGTACTTC,CASSLERGWAYEQYF
TRBV2,TRBJ2-7,TRBD2,-,TGTGCCAGCAGTGAAACAACTAGCGGGAGCTACGAGCAGTACTTC,CASSETTSGSYEQYF